These 11 T cell receptor beta chains came from one sample sequenced in a study of T cell repertoires in cytomegalovirus infection. TCRdb re-analysed the reads in MiXCR, keeping a single row per CDR3 protein. The table includes 140,000 to 150,000 distinct CDR3 sequences, 32% detected once. Antigens for these TCRs are unknown. Sequencing was performed on CD8+ T cells from cultured PBMCs, taken from culture after CMV antigen stimulation. All receptors come from a human donor in good health (CMV status not recorded). Some clones in this sample may be carry-over from other donors' samples.

This clonotype was seen more than once but under ten times. The V and J genes are TRBV13 and TRBJ1-1; D gene ambiguous. The CDR3 loop spans 14 amino acids. The V and J ends lost 5 bases and 1 base respectively, with 11 bases between them. Germline V gene sequence: CDR1 PRHDT, CDR2 FYEKMQ (reference sequence). CDR3 sequence (DNA): TGTGCCAGCAGCCCGAGAGGGAAGAACACTGAAGCTTTCTTT. The encoded protein is CASSPRGKNTEAFF.

This clonotype has a count of ten or more. This chain connects TRBV11-1 to TRBJ1-2; no firm D call. Germline CDR1 is SGHAT and CDR2 is FQDESV (reference sequence). Deletions cut 3 bases from V and 3 bases from J, with 8 bases between. The CDR3 extends over 13 amino acids. CDR3 loop: CASSLAGDYGYTF. For the CDR3, the DNA is TGTGCCAGCAGCTTGGCCGGTGACTATGGCTACACCTTC.

This clonotype was detected only a few times. The chain combines TRBV6-5 with TRBJ2-5, with TRBD1 matching 7 bases. Germline V CDR1 and CDR2: MNHEY, SVGAGI. Trimming at V came to 3 bases and at J to 6 bases, leaving 10 bases not matched to a gene. The CDR3 is made up of 15 amino acids. CDR3 DNA sequence: TGTGCCAGCAGTTATAATACAGGGGAGTTGAAGACCCAGTACTTC. It encodes CASSYNTGELKTQYF.

This clonotype was seen many times. V usage is TRBV5-6 and J usage is TRBJ2-7, with D unresolved. The V gene's germline CDR1 is SGHDT and CDR2 YYEEEE. With 0 bases removed from V and 1 base from J, the gap between germline ends came to 5 bases. CDR3 length equals 13 residues. CDR3 sequence: CASSLGQSYEQYF. CDR3 sequence (DNA): TGTGCCAGCAGCTTGGGCCAGTCCTACGAGCAGTACTTC.

This clonotype was observed at least ten times. V usage is TRBV7-8 and J usage is TRBJ2-1, with TRBD2 as a possible D gene (5 bases). This CDR3 contains 15 residues. V was trimmed by 1 base and J by 0 bases, leaving 7 bases between them. Germline loops: CDR1 SGHVS, CDR2 FQNEAQ. Here the CDR3 DNA reads TGTGCCAGCAGCTTAGTAGGGAGCTCCTACAATGAGCAGTTCTTC. Translated, it gives CASSLVGSSYNEQFF.

This clonotype was observed many times. V gene TRBV27 combines with J gene TRBJ1-6; unclear D gene. The germline V and J ends were trimmed by 1 base and 4 bases, with 11 bases remaining between them. CDR1 is MNHEY and CDR2 is SMNVEV in the germline V gene (reference sequence). The CDR3 covers 16 residues. The CDR3 loop is CASSLWIGRYNSPLHF. CDR3 DNA: TGTGCCAGCAGTTTATGGATAGGCCGTTATAATTCACCCCTCCACTTT.

The chain combines TRBV7-7 with TRBJ2-2; 8 bases line up with TRBD1. Germline CDR1 and CDR2: SSHAT and FNYEAQ (reference sequence). Trimming at V came to 2 bases and at J to 0 bases, leaving 5 bases not matched to a gene. The CDR3 contains 17 residues. CDR3 sequence reads: CASSLRTGGPNTGELFF. The CDR3 bases are TGTGCCAGCAGCTTACGCACAGGGGGACCGAACACCGGGGAGCTGTTTTTT.

This clonotype occurred a few times. J is TRBJ2-1 and V is TRBV20-1, with D tentatively TRBD2 (5 bases). V shed 4 bases and J shed 7 bases, with 26 bases lying between them. CDR3 length equals 17 residues. Germline CDR1 is DFQATT and CDR2 is SNEGSKA (reference sequence). The CDR3 DNA sequence: TGCAGTGCTATATTGGGTCGTTTTGAGGGTCCGGGGAATGAGCAGTTCTTC. It is translated as CSAILGRFEGPGNEQFF.

This clonotype was seen only a few times. The V and J genes are TRBV4-1 and TRBJ2-7; 10 bases fit TRBD1. The CDR3 runs to 15 residues. Germline CDR1 reads MGHRA; CDR2 reads YSYEKL. After removal of 4 bases from V and 6 bases from J, the junction contained 9 bases not matched to a gene. DNA for the CDR3: TGCGCCAGCAGCCTTTCCGACAGGGGGCAACTCGAGCAGTACTTC. Translated: CASSLSDRGQLEQYF.

CDR3 in amino acids: CASSLASGGITDTQYF. CDR3 sequence (DNA): TGTGCCAGCAGCTTGGCTAGCGGGGGGATCACAGATACGCAGTATTTT. J is TRBJ2-3 and V is TRBV5-6, with 11 bases lining up with TRBD2. Per germline, CDR1 SGHDT and CDR2 YYEEEE. There are 16 residues in the CDR3. J was trimmed by 2 bases and V by 0 bases; bases with no gene match: 2.

A remark on this clonotype: Mismatch with germline at one junction end may stem from a read error. This chain connects TRBV5-3 to TRBJ2-3; D unresolved. TRBV5-3 counts as an open reading frame of uncertain function. The CDR3 covers 15 residues. CDR3 amino acids: CASSLWLVSTDTQYF. The CDR3 DNA sequence: TGTGCCAGCAGCTTGTGGCTCGTGAGCACAGATACGCAGTATTTT.